This TCR beta chain came from a study of blood T cell repertoires in COVID-19. The CDR3 totals 13 residues. Trimming removed 6 bases at V and 11 bases at J, with 18 bases between. In the source study's methods: How many nucleated cells were present was estimated from reference gene primer amplification. Assay used: immunoSEQ multiplex PCR; TCRdb lists only in-frame clones, some missing. The D gene and trimming were derived from the DNA, and the V and J assignments and clone size from that table. In the table there are 180,000 or so clones, approximately 84% of which are singletons. This clone has only one observation.

The chain uses TRBV12-3 or TRBV12-4 and TRBJ2-3, with D possibly being TRBD1 (6 bases). The origin of this receptor is a woman older than 75 with acute or convalescent COVID-19. The sequencing input was peripheral blood. CDR3: CASSKPVPGQQYF. The DNA of the CDR3 is TGTGCCAGCAGCAAACCCGTACCGGGACAGCAGTATTTT.